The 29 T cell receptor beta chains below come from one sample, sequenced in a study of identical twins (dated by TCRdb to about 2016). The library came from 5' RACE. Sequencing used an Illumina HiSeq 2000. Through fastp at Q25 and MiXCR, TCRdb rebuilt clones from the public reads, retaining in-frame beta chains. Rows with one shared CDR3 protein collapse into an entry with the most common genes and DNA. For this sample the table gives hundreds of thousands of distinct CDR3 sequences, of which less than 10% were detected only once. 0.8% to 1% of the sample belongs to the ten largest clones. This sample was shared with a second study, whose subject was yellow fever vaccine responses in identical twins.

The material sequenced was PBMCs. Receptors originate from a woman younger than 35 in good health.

CDR3 bases: TGCAGCGTTTTGGTGGAGAACACTGAAGCTTTCTTT. Translation: CSVLVENTEAFF. The chain is built from TRBV29-1 and TRBJ1-1, with D hard to call. CDR1 SQVTM and CDR2 ANQGSEA come from the germline V gene. Trimming cost V 5 bases and J 1 base, with 8 bases left between them. The CDR3 runs to 12 residues.

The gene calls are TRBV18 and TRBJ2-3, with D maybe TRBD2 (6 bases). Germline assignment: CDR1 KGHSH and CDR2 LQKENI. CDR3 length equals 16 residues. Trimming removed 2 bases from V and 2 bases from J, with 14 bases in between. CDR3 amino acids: CASSPGGNLNTDTQYF. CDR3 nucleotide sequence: TGTGCCAGCTCACCAGGAGGGAATCTGAACACAGATACGCAGTATTTT.

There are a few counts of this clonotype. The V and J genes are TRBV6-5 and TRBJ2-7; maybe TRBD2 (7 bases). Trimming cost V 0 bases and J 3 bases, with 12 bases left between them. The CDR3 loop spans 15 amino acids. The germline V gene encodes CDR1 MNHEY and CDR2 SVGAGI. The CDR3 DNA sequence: TGTGCCAGCAGTTACTCGGCGGGGGCCCACTACGAGCAGTACTTC. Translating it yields CASSYSAGAHYEQYF.

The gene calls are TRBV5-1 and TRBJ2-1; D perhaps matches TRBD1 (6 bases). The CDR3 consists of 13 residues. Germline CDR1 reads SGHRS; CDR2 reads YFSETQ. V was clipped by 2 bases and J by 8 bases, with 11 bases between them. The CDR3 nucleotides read TGCGCCAGCAGCTTAGACAGGCCCGATGAGCAGTTCTTC. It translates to CASSLDRPDEQFF.

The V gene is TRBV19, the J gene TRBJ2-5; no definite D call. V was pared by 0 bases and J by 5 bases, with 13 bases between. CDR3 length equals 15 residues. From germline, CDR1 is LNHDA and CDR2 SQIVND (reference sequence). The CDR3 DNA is TGTGCCAGTAGTATAGATCTATCTAGTACGGAGACCCAGTACTTC. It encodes CASSIDLSSTETQYF.

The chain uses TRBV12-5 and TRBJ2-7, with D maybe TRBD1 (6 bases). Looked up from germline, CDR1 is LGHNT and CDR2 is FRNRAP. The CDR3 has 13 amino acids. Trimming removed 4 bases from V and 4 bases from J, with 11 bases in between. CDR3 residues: CASGYRDKYEQYF. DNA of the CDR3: TGTGCTAGTGGTTACCGGGACAAGTACGAGCAGTACTTC. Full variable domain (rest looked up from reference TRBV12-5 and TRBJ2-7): DARVTQTPRHKVTEMGQEVTMRCQPILGHNTVFWYRQTMMQGLELLAYFRNRAPLDDSGMPKDRFSAEMPDATLATLKIQPSEPRDSAVYFCASGYRDKYEQYFGPGTRLTVT.

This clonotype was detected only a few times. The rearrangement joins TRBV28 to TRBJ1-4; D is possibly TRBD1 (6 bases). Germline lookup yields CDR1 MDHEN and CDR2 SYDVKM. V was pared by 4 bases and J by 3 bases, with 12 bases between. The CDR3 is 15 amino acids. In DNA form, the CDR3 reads TGTGCCAGCAGTTCGCAACAGGGATCTAATGAAAAACTGTTTTTT. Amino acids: CASSSQQGSNEKLFF.

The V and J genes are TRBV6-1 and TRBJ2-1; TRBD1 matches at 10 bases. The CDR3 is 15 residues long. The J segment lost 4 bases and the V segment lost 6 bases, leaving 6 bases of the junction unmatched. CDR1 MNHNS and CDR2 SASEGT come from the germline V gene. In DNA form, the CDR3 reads TGTGCCAGCAGCCCCGACAGGGGGCAGTACAATGAGCAGTTCTTC. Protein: CASSPDRGQYNEQFF.

CDR3: CASSFYTSSGGTDTQYF. The CDR3 DNA follows: TGTGCCAGCAGCTTCTACACCTCGTCGGGTGGGACAGATACGCAGTATTTT. This chain connects TRBV7-3 to TRBJ2-3; D not certain. Germline V gene sequence: CDR1 SGHTA, CDR2 FQGTGA. V dropped 3 bases and J dropped 3 bases, with 19 bases sitting between them. This CDR3 is 17 amino acids long.

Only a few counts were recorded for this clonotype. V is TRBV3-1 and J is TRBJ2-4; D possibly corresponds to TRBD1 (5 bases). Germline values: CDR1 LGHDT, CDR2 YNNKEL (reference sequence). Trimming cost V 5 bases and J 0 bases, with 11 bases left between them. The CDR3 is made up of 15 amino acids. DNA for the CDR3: TGTGCCAGCAGCTATATCGACAGAGCCAAAAACATTCAGTACTTC. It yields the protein CASSYIDRAKNIQYF.

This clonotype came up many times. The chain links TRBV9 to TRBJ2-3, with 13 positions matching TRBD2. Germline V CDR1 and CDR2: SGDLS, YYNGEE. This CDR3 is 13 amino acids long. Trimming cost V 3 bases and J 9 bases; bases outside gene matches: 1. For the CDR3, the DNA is TGTGCCAGCAGCGAGGGACTAGCGGGGACGCAGTATTTT. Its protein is CASSEGLAGTQYF.

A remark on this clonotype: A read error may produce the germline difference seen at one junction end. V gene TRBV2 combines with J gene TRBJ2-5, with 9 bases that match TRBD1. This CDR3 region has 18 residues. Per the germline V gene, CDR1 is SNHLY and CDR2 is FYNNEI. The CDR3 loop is CAISLVRGQGGFTETQYF. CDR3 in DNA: TGTGCCATCAGTTTGGTACGGGGACAGGGAGGGTTTACGGAGACCCAGTACTTC. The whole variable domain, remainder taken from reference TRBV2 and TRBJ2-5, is EPEVTQTPSHQVTQMGQEVILRCVPISNHLYFYWYRQILGQKVEFLVSFYNNEISEKSEIFDDQFSVERPDGSNFTLKIRSTKLEDSAMYFCAISLVRGQGGFTETQYFGPGTRLLVL.

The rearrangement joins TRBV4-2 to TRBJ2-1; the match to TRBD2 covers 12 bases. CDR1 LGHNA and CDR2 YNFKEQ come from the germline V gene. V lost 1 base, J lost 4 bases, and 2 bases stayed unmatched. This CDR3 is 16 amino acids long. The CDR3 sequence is CASSQGTSGDYNEQFF. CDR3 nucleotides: TGTGCCAGCAGCCAAGGGACTAGCGGGGATTACAATGAGCAGTTCTTC.

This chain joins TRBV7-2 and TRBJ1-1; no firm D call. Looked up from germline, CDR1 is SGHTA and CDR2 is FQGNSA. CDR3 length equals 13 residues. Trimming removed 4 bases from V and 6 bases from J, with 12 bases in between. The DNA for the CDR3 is TGTGCCAGCAGCTCCCAGACTAACGCTGAAGCTTTCTTT. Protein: CASSSQTNAEAFF. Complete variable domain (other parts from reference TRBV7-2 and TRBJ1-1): GAGVSQSPSNKVTEKGKDVELRCDPISGHTALYWYRQSLGQGLEFLIYFQGNSAPDKSGLPSDRFSAERTGGSVSTLTIQRTQQEDSAVYLCASSSQTNAEAFFGQGTRLTVV.

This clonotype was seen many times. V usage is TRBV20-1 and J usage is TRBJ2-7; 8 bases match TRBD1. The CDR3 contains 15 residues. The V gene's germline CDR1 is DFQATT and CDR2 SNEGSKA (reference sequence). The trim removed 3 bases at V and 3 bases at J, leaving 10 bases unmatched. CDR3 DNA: TGCAGTGCTAGCGACCCAGGGGGCGTTGGCTACGAGCAGTACTTC. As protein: CSASDPGGVGYEQYF.

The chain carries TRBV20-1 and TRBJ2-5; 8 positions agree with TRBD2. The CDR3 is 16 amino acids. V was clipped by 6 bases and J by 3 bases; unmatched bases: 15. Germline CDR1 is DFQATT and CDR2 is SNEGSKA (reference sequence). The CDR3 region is CSAPRGALFGEETQYF. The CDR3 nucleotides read TGCAGTGCCCCGCGGGGGGCCCTTTTTGGCGAAGAGACCCAGTACTTC.

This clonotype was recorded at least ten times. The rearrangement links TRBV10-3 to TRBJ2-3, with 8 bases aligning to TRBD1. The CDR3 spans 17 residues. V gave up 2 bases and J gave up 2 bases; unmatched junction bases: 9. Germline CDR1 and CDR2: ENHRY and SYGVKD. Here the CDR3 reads CAISEPHTGGNTDTQYF. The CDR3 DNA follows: TGTGCCATCAGTGAGCCCCATACAGGGGGTAACACAGATACGCAGTATTTT.

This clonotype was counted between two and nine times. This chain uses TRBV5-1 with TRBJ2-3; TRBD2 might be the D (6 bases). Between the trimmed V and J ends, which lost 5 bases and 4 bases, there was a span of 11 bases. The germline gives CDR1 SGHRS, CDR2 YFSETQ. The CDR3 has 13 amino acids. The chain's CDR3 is CASRLRGADTQYF. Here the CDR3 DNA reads TGCGCCAGCAGACTACGCGGGGCAGATACGCAGTATTTT.

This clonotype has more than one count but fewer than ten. The CDR3 reads CASSPNMGMNTEAFF. The CDR3 DNA reads as TGTGCCAGCAGTCCAAACATGGGGATGAACACTGAAGCTTTCTTT. V is TRBV12-3 or TRBV12-4 and J is TRBJ1-1; D remains ambiguous. V lost 5 bases, J lost 0 bases, and 13 bases lay in between. This CDR3 is built from 15 residues.

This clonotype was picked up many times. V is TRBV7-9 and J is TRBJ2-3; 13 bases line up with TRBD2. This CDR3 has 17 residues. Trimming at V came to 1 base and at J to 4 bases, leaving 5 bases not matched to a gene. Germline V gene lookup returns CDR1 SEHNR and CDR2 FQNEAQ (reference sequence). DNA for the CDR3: TGTGCCAGCAGCTTAGGGACTAGCGGGAGTCAACCAGATACGCAGTATTTT. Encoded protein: CASSLGTSGSQPDTQYF.

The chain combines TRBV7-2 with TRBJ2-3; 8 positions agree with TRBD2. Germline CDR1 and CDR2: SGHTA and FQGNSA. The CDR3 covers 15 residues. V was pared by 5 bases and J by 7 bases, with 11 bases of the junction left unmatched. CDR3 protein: CASSAREGPGNTQYF. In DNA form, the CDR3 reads TGTGCCAGCAGCGCCCGGGAGGGCCCCGGGAATACGCAGTATTTT. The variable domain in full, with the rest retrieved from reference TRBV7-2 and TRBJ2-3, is GAGVSQSPSNKVTEKGKDVELRCDPISGHTALYWYRQSLGQGLEFLIYFQGNSAPDKSGLPSDRFSAERTGGSVSTLTIQRTQQEDSAVYLCASSAREGPGNTQYFGPGTRLTVL.

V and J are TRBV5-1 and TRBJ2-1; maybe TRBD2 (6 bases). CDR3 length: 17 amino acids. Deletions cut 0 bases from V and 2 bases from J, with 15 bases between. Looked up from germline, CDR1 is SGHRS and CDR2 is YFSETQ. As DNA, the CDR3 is TGCGCCAGCAGCTTGGAGGTTGCGGGGACTCCCTACAATGAGCAGTTCTTC. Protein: CASSLEVAGTPYNEQFF.

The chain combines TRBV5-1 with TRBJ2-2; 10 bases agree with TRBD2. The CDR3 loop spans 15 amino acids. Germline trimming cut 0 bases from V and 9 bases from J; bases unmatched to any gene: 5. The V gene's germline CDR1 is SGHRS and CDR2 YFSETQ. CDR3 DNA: TGCGCCAGCAGCTTGGAAGCGGGAGGGCCTCGGGAGCTGTTTTTT. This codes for CASSLEAGGPRELFF.

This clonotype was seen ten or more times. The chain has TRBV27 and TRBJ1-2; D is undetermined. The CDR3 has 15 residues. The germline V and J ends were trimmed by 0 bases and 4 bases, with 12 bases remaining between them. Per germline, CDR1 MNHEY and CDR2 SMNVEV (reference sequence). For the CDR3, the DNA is TGTGCCAGCAGTTTATCGCCCACCGGGAGCTATGGCTACACCTTC. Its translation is CASSLSPTGSYGYTF.

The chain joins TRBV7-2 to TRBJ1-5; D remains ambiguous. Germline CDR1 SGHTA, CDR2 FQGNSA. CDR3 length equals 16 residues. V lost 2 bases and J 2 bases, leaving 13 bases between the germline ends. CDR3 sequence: CASSLFNRRGNQPQHF. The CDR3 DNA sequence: TGTGCCAGCAGCTTATTTAATCGGCGGGGCAATCAGCCCCAGCATTTT. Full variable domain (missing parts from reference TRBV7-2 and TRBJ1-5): GAGVSQSPSNKVTEKGKDVELRCDPISGHTALYWYRQSLGQGLEFLIYFQGNSAPDKSGLPSDRFSAERTGGSVSTLTIQRTQQEDSAVYLCASSLFNRRGNQPQHFGDGTRLSIL.

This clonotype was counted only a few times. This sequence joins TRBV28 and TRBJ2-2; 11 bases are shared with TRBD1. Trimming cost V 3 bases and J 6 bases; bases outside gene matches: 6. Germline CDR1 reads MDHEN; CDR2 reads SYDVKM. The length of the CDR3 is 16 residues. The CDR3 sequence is CASSLFGTGGSGELFF. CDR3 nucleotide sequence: TGTGCCAGCAGTTTGTTTGGGACAGGGGGTTCCGGGGAGCTGTTTTTT.

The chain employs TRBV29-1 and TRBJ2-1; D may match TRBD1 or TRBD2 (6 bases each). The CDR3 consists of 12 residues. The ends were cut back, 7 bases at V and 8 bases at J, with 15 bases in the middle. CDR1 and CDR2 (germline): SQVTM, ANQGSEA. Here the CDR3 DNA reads TGCAGCGCGTTGGAGGGGGTGGATGAGCAGTTCTTC. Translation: CSALEGVDEQFF.

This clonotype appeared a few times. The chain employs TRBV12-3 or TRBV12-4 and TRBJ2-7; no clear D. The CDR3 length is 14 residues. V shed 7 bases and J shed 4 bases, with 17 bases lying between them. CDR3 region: CASTEDALGYEQYF. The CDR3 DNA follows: TGTGCCAGCACCGAGGACGCCCTTGGGTACGAGCAGTACTTC.

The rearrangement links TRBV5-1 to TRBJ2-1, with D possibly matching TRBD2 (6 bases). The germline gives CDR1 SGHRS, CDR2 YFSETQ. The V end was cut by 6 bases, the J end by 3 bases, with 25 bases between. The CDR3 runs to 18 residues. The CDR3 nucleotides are TGCGCCAGCATCTCGCTCAAATTAGCGGAGACCGTCTACAATGAGCAGTTCTTC. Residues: CASISLKLAETVYNEQFF.